This TCR beta chain came from a study of shared clonotypes between healthy human individuals. The germline CDR1 and CDR2 sequences are WSHSY and SAAADI. The CDR3 covers 13 residues. Notes on the study in general: Naive subsets usually exceeded memory subsets in estimated richness.

Only in-frame clones appear in the TCRdb table, and some are missing; sequencing was by immunoSEQ multiplex PCR. The repertoire holds about 2.4 million clones, with approximately 94% as singletons. A remark on this clone: What it binds is unknown.

Sequenced material: naive CD4+ T cells from PBMCs. Documented subset: CD45RA+ positively selected. The origin of this receptor is a man aged 18 to 29 in good health. Some clones in this sample may be carry-over from other donors' samples. The V call is TRBV10-2, the J call TRBJ2-5, with a tentative D call TRBD1 (6 bases). The end of the DNA is better explained by TRBJ2-7, so the J call may be wrong. CDR3 region: CASSPQGFNEQYF. DNA of the CDR3: TGCGCCAGCAGCCCCCAGGGGTTCAACGAGCAGTACTTC.